This passage covers 8 T cell receptor beta chains from one sample sequenced in a study of T-cell reconstitution after alpha-beta-depleted transplantation in children. It was with unique molecular identifiers that the TCRbeta library was prepared. One entry per CDR3 protein, called by TCRdb with MiXCR from the PCR reads. Among a few hundred thousand distinct CDR3 sequences listed, 9.7% were seen once. Material: PBMCs from the stem cell graft donor, obtained from the stem cell graft. The receptors derive from a human donor who donated a stem cell graft to a child with SCID.

In this sample, this clonotype turned up many times. The chain recombines TRBV5-1 with TRBJ1-2; possibly TRBD1 for D (5 bases). The CDR3 sequence is 14 residues long. Per the germline V gene, CDR1 is SGHRS and CDR2 is YFSETQ. Between the trimmed V and J ends, which lost 0 bases and 3 bases, there was a span of 9 bases. CDR3 residues: CASSLARGDYGYTF. CDR3 sequence (DNA): TGCGCCAGCAGCTTGGCGAGGGGCGACTATGGCTACACCTTC.

A remark on this clonotype: One end of the junction varies from germline; a read error may be responsible. CDR3 nucleotides: TGTGCCAGCAGCGAAGGGGGGTCCGAGCAGTACTTC. Translation gives CASSEGGSEQYF. This chain links TRBV2 with TRBJ2-7; TRBD1 or TRBD2 may be the D gene (6 bases each). CDR1 SNHLY and CDR2 FYNNEI come from the germline V gene. The CDR3 is 12 residues long.

This clonotype was counted ten times or more. J is TRBJ1-1 and V is TRBV18; the match to TRBD1 covers 11 bases. V lost 3 bases to trimming and J lost 2 bases; unmatched junction nucleotides: 5. CDR1 is KGHSH and CDR2 is LQKENI in the germline V gene. The CDR3 runs 16 residues. CDR3 protein: CASSPGQGAANTEAFF. The DNA of the CDR3 is TGTGCCAGCTCACCCGGACAGGGGGCCGCCAACACTGAAGCTTTCTTT.

Ten or more counts support this clonotype. The chain combines TRBV19 with TRBJ2-1, with D possibly matching TRBD1 (7 bases). The V end was cut by 3 bases, the J end by 6 bases, with 15 bases between. The CDR3 length is 15 residues. Looked up from germline, CDR1 is LNHDA and CDR2 is SQIVND (reference sequence). CDR3 sequence: CASSMEGAGANEQFF. For the CDR3, the DNA is TGTGCCAGTAGTATGGAGGGGGCTGGGGCCAATGAGCAGTTCTTC.

At least ten counts were recorded for this clonotype. The chain links TRBV20-1 to TRBJ1-1; 7 bases map to TRBD1. The CDR3 has 14 residues. The V gene end was trimmed by 3 bases and the J gene end by 2 bases; junction bases not matched to a gene: 6. Germline lookup yields CDR1 DFQATT and CDR2 SNEGSKA (reference sequence). DNA of the CDR3: TGCAGTGCTAGCCGACAGGGAGGCAACACTGAAGCTTTCTTT. Translating it yields CSASRQGGNTEAFF.

This clonotype appeared many times. The chain employs TRBV7-2 and TRBJ1-6, with D perhaps matching TRBD1 (5 bases). The CDR3 is 16 residues long. In germline, CDR1 is SGHTA, CDR2 FQGNSA. Trimming pared 3 bases from V and 4 bases from J, leaving 13 bases between. The chain's CDR3 is CASSLSTAGYNSPLHF. Here the CDR3 DNA reads TGTGCCAGCAGCTTGTCGACAGCGGGATATAATTCACCCCTCCACTTT.

This clonotype was counted ten times or more. V is TRBV5-1 and J is TRBJ1-1, with D tentatively TRBD1 (6 bases). V lost 4 bases and J 4 bases, leaving 17 bases between the germline ends. Germline V CDR1 and CDR2: SGHRS, YFSETQ. There are 15 residues in the CDR3. The chain's CDR3 is CASSEGGRLITEAFF. CDR3 nucleotide sequence: TGCGCCAGCAGCGAGGGGGGGCGGCTAATCACTGAAGCTTTCTTT.

The sample holds many counts of this clonotype. This chain connects TRBV20-1 to TRBJ2-1, with 9 bases identical to TRBD2. Germline V CDR1 and CDR2: DFQATT, SNEGSKA (reference sequence). The CDR3 loop spans 15 amino acids. The ends lost 6 bases at V and 0 bases at J; junction bases unmatched: 6. CDR3 in DNA: TGCAGTGCCAAAATAGCGGGGGTCTCCTACAATGAGCAGTTCTTC. It encodes CSAKIAGVSYNEQFF.